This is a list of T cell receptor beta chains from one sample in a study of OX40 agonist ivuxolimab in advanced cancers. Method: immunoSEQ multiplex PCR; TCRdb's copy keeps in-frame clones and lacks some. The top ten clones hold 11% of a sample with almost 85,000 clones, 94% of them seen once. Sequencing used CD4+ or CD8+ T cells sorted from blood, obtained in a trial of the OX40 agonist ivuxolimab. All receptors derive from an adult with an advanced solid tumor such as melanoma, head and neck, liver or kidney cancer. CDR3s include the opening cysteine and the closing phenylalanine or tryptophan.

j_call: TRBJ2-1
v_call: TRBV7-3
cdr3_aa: CASSLGPSSYNEQFF

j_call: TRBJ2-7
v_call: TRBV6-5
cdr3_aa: CASSYPGGYEQYF

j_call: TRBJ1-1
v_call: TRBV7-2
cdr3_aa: CASSQGDRGTQPGAFF

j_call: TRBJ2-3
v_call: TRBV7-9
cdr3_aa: CASSPPRTGGTDTQYF

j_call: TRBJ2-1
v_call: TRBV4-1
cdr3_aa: CASSHEVSSYNEQFF

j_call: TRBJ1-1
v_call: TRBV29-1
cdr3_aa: CSVGQGRTEAFF

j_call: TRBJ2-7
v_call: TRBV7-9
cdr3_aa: CASSPPVSLSYEQYF

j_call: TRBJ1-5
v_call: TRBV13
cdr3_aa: CASSNYGTGSGQPQHF

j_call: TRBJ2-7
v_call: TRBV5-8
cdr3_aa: CASSFWGSSYEQYF

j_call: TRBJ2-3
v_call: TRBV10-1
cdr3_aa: CASSFLAVLGTDTQYF

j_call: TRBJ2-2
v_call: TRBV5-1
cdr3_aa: CASSLLNSGNDWELFF

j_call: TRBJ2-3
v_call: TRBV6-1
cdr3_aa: CASSEDRWGVVRF

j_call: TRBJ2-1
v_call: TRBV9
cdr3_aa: CASSVDPGVAYNEQFF

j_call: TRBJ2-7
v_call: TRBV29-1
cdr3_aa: CSVLVGGSVYEQYF

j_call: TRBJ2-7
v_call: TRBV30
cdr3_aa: CAWSSGTETYEQYF

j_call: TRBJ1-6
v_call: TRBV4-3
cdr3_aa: CASSQDRGYNSPLHF

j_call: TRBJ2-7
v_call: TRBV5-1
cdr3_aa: CASSLGFGTGLYEQYF

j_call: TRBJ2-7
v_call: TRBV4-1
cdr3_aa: CASSQDPGLYEQYF

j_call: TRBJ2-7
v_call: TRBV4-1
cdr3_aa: CASSPGQLPSYEQYF

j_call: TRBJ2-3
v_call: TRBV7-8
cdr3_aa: CASSSHSGDTDTQYF

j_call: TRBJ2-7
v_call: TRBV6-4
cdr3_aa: CASMGGKSYEQYF

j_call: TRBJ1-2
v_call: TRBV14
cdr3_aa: CASSQARGQGVFYGYTF

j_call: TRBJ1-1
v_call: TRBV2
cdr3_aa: CASRYTGSVGTEAFF

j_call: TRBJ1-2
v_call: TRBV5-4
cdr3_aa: CASSSTGGDGYTF

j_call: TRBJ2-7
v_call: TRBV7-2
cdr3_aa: CASSLAGGRNYEQYF

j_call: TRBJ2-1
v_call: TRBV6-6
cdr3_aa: CASRTSGSSYNEQFF

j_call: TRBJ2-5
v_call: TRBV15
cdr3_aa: CATSSRLGRGREGQYF

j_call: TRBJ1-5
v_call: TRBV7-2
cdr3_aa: CASSLPGQGSNQPQHF

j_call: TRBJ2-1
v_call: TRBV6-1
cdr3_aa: CASSEYGWNEQFF

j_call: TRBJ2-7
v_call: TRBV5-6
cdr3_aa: CASSLVSSGTYEQYF

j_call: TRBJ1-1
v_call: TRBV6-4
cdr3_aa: CASSVEAEVNTEAFF

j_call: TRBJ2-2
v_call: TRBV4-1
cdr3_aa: CASSQDPSGTGELFF

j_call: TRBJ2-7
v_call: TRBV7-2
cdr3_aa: CASSLELAGHEQYF

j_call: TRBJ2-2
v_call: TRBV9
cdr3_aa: CASSIGSGELFF

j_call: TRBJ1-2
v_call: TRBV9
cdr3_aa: CASSVHPKEPNYGYTF

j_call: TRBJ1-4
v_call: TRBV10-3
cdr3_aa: CAISVLWSATNEKLFF

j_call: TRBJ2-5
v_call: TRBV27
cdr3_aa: CASSLTGLAGETQYF

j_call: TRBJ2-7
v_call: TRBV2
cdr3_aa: CASRLREGGSYEQYF

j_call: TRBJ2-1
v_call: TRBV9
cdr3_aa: CASSVARNNNEQFF

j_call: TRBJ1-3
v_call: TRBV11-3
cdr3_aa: CASSLMGNTIYF

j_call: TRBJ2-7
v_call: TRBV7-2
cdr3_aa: CASSLETSDPSYEQYF

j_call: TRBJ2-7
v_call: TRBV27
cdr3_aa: CASSPPGATPPYEQYF

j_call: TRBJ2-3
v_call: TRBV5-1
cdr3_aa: CASSLAKGLVLEGDTQYF

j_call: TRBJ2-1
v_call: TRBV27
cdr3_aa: CASTTGGSYNEQFF

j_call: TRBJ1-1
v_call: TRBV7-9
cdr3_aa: CASSLVRLEAFF

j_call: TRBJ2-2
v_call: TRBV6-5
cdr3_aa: CASSYFGGERTGELFF

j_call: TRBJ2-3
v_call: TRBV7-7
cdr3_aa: CASSLYSGDTQYF

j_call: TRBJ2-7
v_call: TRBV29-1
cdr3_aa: CSVSGTGNEQYF

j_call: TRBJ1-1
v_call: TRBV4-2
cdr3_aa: CASSQGVGSAFF

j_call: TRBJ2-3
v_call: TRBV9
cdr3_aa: CASSVGGTDTQYF

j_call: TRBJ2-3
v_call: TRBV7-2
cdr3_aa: CASSIGTDTQYF

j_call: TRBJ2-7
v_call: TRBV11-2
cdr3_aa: CASSLLTSGGYEQYF

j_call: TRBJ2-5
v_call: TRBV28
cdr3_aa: CASSSGTSGSETQYF

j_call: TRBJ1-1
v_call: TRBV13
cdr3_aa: CASSPTGGGWTEAFF

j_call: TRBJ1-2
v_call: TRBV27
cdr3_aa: CASRGAGYGYTF